One sample yielded the 25 T cell receptor beta chains listed below, sequenced in a study of T cell responses to AZD1222 COVID-19 vaccine. Repertoires were generated with immunoSEQ multiplex PCR, while TCRdb's copy carries only in-frame clones and drops some. The sample comprises nearly 90,000 clones, around 89% of which are singletons, and approximately 5% rests with the top ten. Sample: peripheral blood, taken 28 days after the second AZD1222 dose. The receptors originated from an adult who received the AZD1222 COVID-19 vaccine.

The chain links TRBV3-1 (or the pseudogene TRBV3-2) to TRBJ2-1; possibly TRBD2 for D (5 bases). Per the germline V gene, CDR1 is LGHDT and CDR2 is YNNKEL (reference sequence). V dropped 4 bases and J dropped 4 bases, with 14 bases sitting between them. The CDR3 consists of 15 residues. This CDR3 reads CASSPVGLAYNEQFF. The CDR3 nucleotides are TGTGCCAGCAGCCCTGTCGGGCTAGCTTACAATGAGCAGTTCTTC.

The chain employs TRBV30 and TRBJ1-2; TRBD1 is a possible D gene (5 bases). Germline V gene lookup returns CDR1 GTSNPN and CDR2 SVGIG (reference sequence). The CDR3 contains 14 residues. The V end was cut by 2 bases, the J end by 7 bases, with 17 bases between. CDR3 protein: CAWSPPGPFSGYTF. The CDR3, as DNA: TGTGCCTGGAGTCCACCGGGACCCTTCTCTGGCTACACCTTC.

Concerning this clone: The germline gene is not matched at one end of the junction; a read error may be the cause. V gene TRBV4-1 combines with J gene TRBJ1-6; no definite D call. CDR3 length equals 12 residues. CDR1 is MGHRA and CDR2 is YSYEKL in the germline V gene. As DNA, the CDR3 is TGCGCCAGCAGCCAAGATCCTAACGTCGTACGCTTT. Residues: CASSQDPNVVRF.

This rearrangement joins TRBV6-6 to TRBJ2-7; D unclear. Germline lookup yields CDR1 MNHNY and CDR2 SVGAGI (reference sequence). Between the trimmed V and J ends, which lost 2 bases and 6 bases, there was a span of 14 bases. The CDR3 totals 14 residues. CDR3 in amino acids: CASSYGAMVGEQYF. The CDR3 nucleotides read TGTGCCAGCAGTTACGGAGCCATGGTAGGCGAGCAGTACTTC.

The chain employs TRBV5-1 and TRBJ1-1; D ambiguous. Germline CDR1 reads SGHRS; CDR2 reads YFSETQ. There are 12 residues in the CDR3. Trimming removed 0 bases from V and 5 bases from J, with 5 bases in between. CDR3 amino acids: CASSLGMTEAFF. DNA for the CDR3: TGCGCCAGCAGCTTGGGAATGACTGAAGCTTTCTTT.

The J gene is TRBJ2-6, the V gene TRBV7-3; D call uncertain. The CDR3 consists of 15 residues. The V gene's germline CDR1 is SGHTA and CDR2 FQGTGA. The germline V and J ends were trimmed by 2 bases and 0 bases, with 5 bases remaining between them. The CDR3 sequence is CASSLLSSGANVLTF. The CDR3 DNA reads TGTGCCAGCAGCTTACTGAGCTCTGGGGCCAACGTCCTGACTTTC. Based on the CDR3 plus reference TRBV7-3 and TRBJ2-6, the full variable domain is GAGVSQTPSNKVTEKGKYVELRCDPISGHTALYWYRQSLGQGPEFLIYFQGTGAADDSGLPNDRFFAVRPEGSVSTLKIQRTERGDSAVYLCASSLLSSGANVLTFGAGSRLTVL.

The chain links TRBV3-1 (or the pseudogene TRBV3-2) to TRBJ1-2, with TRBD1 matching 9 bases. Germline CDR1 and CDR2: LGHDT and YNNKEL (reference sequence). With V trimmed by 1 base and J by 4 bases, 7 bases remained unmatched. The CDR3 extends over 16 amino acids. Written as DNA, the CDR3 is TGTGCCAGCAGCCAAGGGCCCGGGACAGGGCCCTATGGCTACACCTTC. It translates to CASSQGPGTGPYGYTF.

This clone has just one count. The chain links TRBV6-4 to TRBJ2-3, with D perhaps matching TRBD1 or TRBD2 (5 bases each). Trimming pared 0 bases from V and 4 bases from J, leaving 8 bases between. CDR1 and CDR2 (germline): MRHNA, SNTAGT. CDR3 length equals 14 residues. CDR3 loop: CASSDSEGPDTQYF. As DNA, the CDR3 is TGTGCCAGCAGTGACTCAGAGGGGCCAGATACGCAGTATTTT.

The chain recombines TRBV5-8 with TRBJ1-2; 8 nucleotides align to TRBD1. Germline CDR1 and CDR2: SGHTS and YDEGEE. With V trimmed by 4 bases and J by 8 bases, 16 bases remained unmatched. The CDR3 contains 16 residues. In nucleotides, the CDR3 is TGTGCCAGCAGCCCCCTGACAGGGGCACACCGGGGGGGCTACACCTTC. It codes for CASSPLTGAHRGGYTF.

The chain has TRBV19 and TRBJ1-6; D is unclear. Germline-derived CDR1 and CDR2 are LNHDA and SQIVND (reference sequence). The CDR3 contains 15 residues. V was trimmed by 6 bases and J by 0 bases, leaving 9 bases between them. DNA of the CDR3: TGTGCCAGTAGGCTCCTGAGCTCCTATAATTCACCCCTCCACTTT. Encoded protein: CASRLLSSYNSPLHF. Looking up the rest from reference TRBV19 and TRBJ1-6 gives the full variable domain: DGGITQSPKYLFRKEGQNVTLSCEQNLNHDAMYWYRQDPGQGLRLIYYSQIVNDFQKGDIAEGYSVSREKKESFPLTVTSAQKNPTAFYLCASRLLSSYNSPLHFGNGTRLTVT.

CDR3 bases: TGTGCCAGTAGTATCACCACGGGGGCGAACACTGAAGCTTTCTTT. Encoded protein: CASSITTGANTEAFF. The chain carries TRBV19 and TRBJ1-1, with D perhaps matching TRBD1 (6 bases). Germline CDR1 is LNHDA and CDR2 is SQIVND (reference sequence). The CDR3 consists of 15 residues. V gave up 3 bases and J gave up 1 base, with 12 bases separating them.

This clone has just one count. V gene TRBV10-3 combines with J gene TRBJ1-1; D possibly corresponds to TRBD1 (6 bases). CDR1 and CDR2 from the germline V gene are ENHRY and SYGVKD. V dropped 2 bases and J dropped 5 bases, with 12 bases sitting between them. The CDR3 runs 14 residues. CDR3 nucleotide sequence: TGTGCCATCAGTGAGCGGGACACTAGAACTGAAGCTTTCTTT. This encodes CAISERDTRTEAFF.

The chain joins TRBV19 to TRBJ1-2, with D tentatively TRBD1 (6 bases). The CDR3 has 13 residues. CDR1 and CDR2 from the germline V gene are LNHDA and SQIVND (reference sequence). V was clipped by 6 bases and J by 2 bases, with 10 bases between them. The CDR3, as DNA: TGTGCCAGTAGGCCCGGGGGCAACTATGGCTACACCTTC. Its translation: CASRPGGNYGYTF.

V and J are TRBV18 and TRBJ2-7, with D tentatively TRBD1 or TRBD2 (6 bases each). The CDR3 totals 13 residues. From germline, CDR1 is KGHSH and CDR2 LQKENI. Trimming shortened V by 6 bases and J by 5 bases, and 14 bases separated the two germline ends. Here the CDR3 reads CASSPKRGDEQYF. The CDR3 DNA sequence: TGTGCCAGCTCCCCCAAGAGGGGGGACGAGCAGTACTTC.

The chain combines TRBV29-1 with TRBJ1-2, with 7 bases fitting TRBD1. The CDR3 is 12 residues long. Germline V gene data show CDR1 as SQVTM and CDR2 as ANQGSEA. The V gene end was trimmed by 2 bases and the J gene end by 8 bases; junction bases not matched to a gene: 5. In DNA, the CDR3 is TGCAGCGTTGAACCGACAGGGCGAGGCTACACCTTC. This codes for CSVEPTGRGYTF.

V gene TRBV14 combines with J gene TRBJ1-5; D is ambiguous. Germline V gives CDR1 SGHDN, CDR2 FVKESK. CDR3 length equals 15 residues. The V end was cut by 0 bases, the J end by 2 bases, with 8 bases between. CDR3 coding DNA: TGTGCCAGCAGCCAAGAAGAAACACGCAATCAGCCCCAGCATTTT. Translation: CASSQEETRNQPQHF. The variable domain in full, with the rest retrieved from reference TRBV14 and TRBJ1-5, is EAGVTQFPSHSVIEKGQTVTLRCDPISGHDNLYWYRRVMGKEIKFLLHFVKESKQDESGMPNNRFLAERTGGTYSTLKVQPAELEDSGVYFCASSQEETRNQPQHFGDGTRLSIL.

The chain recombines TRBV19 with TRBJ1-1, with unresolved D. Germline CDR1 is LNHDA and CDR2 is SQIVND (reference sequence). The CDR3 totals 14 residues. V lost 7 bases and J 4 bases, leaving 16 bases between the germline ends. The CDR3 loop is CASTPGGGPTEAFF. In DNA, the CDR3 is TGTGCCAGTACCCCGGGCGGAGGCCCCACTGAAGCTTTCTTT.

The V and J genes are TRBV28 and TRBJ2-7, with D tentatively TRBD2 (5 bases). Germline CDR1 MDHEN, CDR2 SYDVKM. The CDR3 totals 12 residues. V lost 7 bases and J lost 6, with 13 bases in between. Here the CDR3 DNA reads TGTGCCAGCACCTTTGTTGAGGGCGAGCAGTACTTC. This encodes CASTFVEGEQYF.

The chain combines TRBV19 with TRBJ1-1; 8 bases are a match to TRBD1. V lost 3 bases, J lost 4 bases, and 4 bases stayed unmatched. This CDR3 spans 14 amino acids. The germline V gene encodes CDR1 LNHDA and CDR2 SQIVND (reference sequence). CDR3 nucleotide sequence: TGTGCCAGTAGTATCTCAGGGGGCATCACTGAAGCTTTCTTT. Its protein is CASSISGGITEAFF.

The chain employs TRBV6-5 and TRBJ2-2; 8 nucleotides align to TRBD1. V lost 6 bases to trimming and J lost 0 bases; unmatched junction nucleotides: 3. From germline, CDR1 is MNHEY and CDR2 SVGAGI. This CDR3 is 15 amino acids long. The CDR3 reads CASRGQVTNTGELFF. The CDR3 bases are TGTGCCAGCAGGGGACAGGTAACGAACACCGGGGAGCTGTTTTTT.

The gene calls are TRBV5-8 and TRBJ2-7, with 7 positions matching TRBD1. Germline loops: CDR1 SGHTS, CDR2 YDEGEE. This CDR3 contains 15 residues. The V segment lost 4 bases and the J segment 4 bases; nucleotides outside the gene matches: 11. In DNA, the CDR3 is TGTGCCAGCAGCCAACAGGGGATTCTAGTGTACGAGCAGTACTTC. The encoded protein is CASSQQGILVYEQYF. The full variable domain, with the rest looked up from reference TRBV5-8 and TRBJ2-7, is EAGVTQSPTHLIKTRGQQATLRCSPISGHTSVYWYQQALGLGLQFLLWYDEGEERNRGNFPPRFSGRQFPNYSSELNVNALELEDSALYLCASSQQGILVYEQYFGPGTRLTVT.

The V gene is TRBV11-3, the J gene TRBJ1-1; D uncertain. This CDR3 region has 13 residues. V was trimmed by 5 bases and J by 2 bases, leaving 9 bases between them. CDR1 is SGHNT and CDR2 is YENEEA in the germline V gene. CDR3 residues: CASSQQRNTEAFF. The DNA for the CDR3 is TGTGCCAGCAGCCAACAGAGAAACACTGAAGCTTTCTTT. Full variable domain (remainder filled in from reference TRBV11-3 and TRBJ1-1): EAGVVQSPRYKIIEKKQPVAFWCNPISGHNTLYWYLQNLGQGPELLIRYENEEAVDDSQLPKDRFSAERLKGVDSTLKIQPAELGDSAVYLCASSQQRNTEAFFGQGTRLTVV.

This sequence joins TRBV6-2 or TRBV6-3 and TRBJ2-7; 7 nucleotides agree with TRBD2. The V segment lost 5 bases and the J segment 0 bases; nucleotides outside the gene matches: 7. CDR1 and CDR2 (germline): MNHEY, SVGEGT. The CDR3 has 15 amino acids. The CDR3 region is CASSTTGTNSYEQYF. CDR3 nucleotide sequence: TGTGCCAGCAGTACGACCGGGACTAACTCCTACGAGCAGTACTTC.

This chain uses TRBV4-2 with TRBJ1-2; TRBD1 might be the D (6 bases). Per the germline V gene, CDR1 is LGHNA and CDR2 is YNFKEQ. V shed 3 bases and J shed 8 bases, with 13 bases lying between them. The CDR3 covers 13 residues. CDR3 bases: TGTGCCAGCAGCCAGAACAGGGCGGACGGCTACACCTTC. As protein: CASSQNRADGYTF.

The V and J genes are TRBV5-5 and TRBJ1-5; no reliable D call. The CDR3 extends over 17 amino acids. V gave up 0 bases and J gave up 0 bases, with 13 bases separating them. Germline CDR1 and CDR2: SGHKS and YYEKEE (reference sequence). CDR3 sequence reads: CASSLAGQVYSNQPQHF. The DNA for the CDR3 is TGTGCCAGCAGCTTGGCCGGGCAGGTTTATAGCAATCAGCCCCAGCATTTT.